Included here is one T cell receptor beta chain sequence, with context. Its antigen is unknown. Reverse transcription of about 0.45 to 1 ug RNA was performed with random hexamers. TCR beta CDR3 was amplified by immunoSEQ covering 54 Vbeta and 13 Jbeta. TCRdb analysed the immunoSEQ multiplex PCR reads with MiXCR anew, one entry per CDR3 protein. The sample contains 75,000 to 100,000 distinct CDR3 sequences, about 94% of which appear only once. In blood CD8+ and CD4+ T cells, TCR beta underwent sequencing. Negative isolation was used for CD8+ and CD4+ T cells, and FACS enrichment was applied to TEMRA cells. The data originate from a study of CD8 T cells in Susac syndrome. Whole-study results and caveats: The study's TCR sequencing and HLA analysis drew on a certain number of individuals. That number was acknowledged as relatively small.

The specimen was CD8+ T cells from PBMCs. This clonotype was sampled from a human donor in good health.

CDR3 in DNA: TGTGCCACCAGCAGAGTAGGGGCGAACACTGAAGCTTTCTTT. This sequence encodes CATSRVGANTEAFF. The chain carries TRBV15 and TRBJ1-1, with a weak D call TRBD1 (5 bases). The germline gives CDR1 LNHNV, CDR2 YYDKDF (reference sequence). The CDR3 is 14 amino acids. Trimming shortened V by 1 base and J by 1 base, and 7 bases separated the two germline ends.